The 22 T cell receptor beta chains reported below all come from one sample, sequenced in a study of cytomegalovirus exposure and HLA in healthy donors. Primers: 60 Vbeta forward and 13 Jbeta reverse. Only in-frame clones appear in the TCRdb table, and some are missing; sequencing was by immunoSEQ multiplex PCR. Of roughly 180,000 clones in the sample, 80% were seen once. The material sequenced was PBMCs. The source of these receptors is a man aged 30 to 39 in good health and CMV-seronegative.

A few counts support this clone. This chain joins TRBV27 and TRBJ1-6; D uncertain. This CDR3 comprises 14 residues. Trimming pared 0 bases from V and 10 bases from J, leaving 10 bases between. Germline CDR1 and CDR2: MNHEY and SMNVEV (reference sequence). CDR3 in DNA: TGTGCCAGCAGTTTATCTGACACCAGGTCACCCCTCCACTTT. Translation gives CASSLSDTRSPLHF.

This rearrangement joins TRBV9 to TRBJ2-7; 7 positions match TRBD1. The germline CDR1 and CDR2 sequences are SGDLS and YYNGEE. CDR3 size: 15 residues. The trim removed 3 bases at V and 1 base at J, leaving 7 bases unmatched. CDR3 DNA: TGTGCCAGCAGCGAATCGACAGGGTATTCCTACGAGCAGTACTTC. Its protein product is CASSESTGYSYEQYF.

The CDR3, as DNA: TGCGCCAGCAGTTCAGGGGATAAAAACATTCAGTACTTC. Protein: CASSSGDKNIQYF. The chain couples TRBV10-1 to TRBJ2-4; possible D gene TRBD1, 6 bases. With 5 bases removed from V and 4 bases from J, the gap between germline ends came to 9 bases. The CDR3 covers 13 residues. Germline-derived CDR1 and CDR2 are WNHNN and SYGVQD (reference sequence).

The chain links TRBV6-5 to TRBJ2-2, with D maybe TRBD2 (6 bases). Trimming pared 6 bases from V and 4 bases from J, leaving 9 bases between. Germline V CDR1 and CDR2: MNHEY, SVGAGI. CDR3 length equals 13 residues. In DNA, the CDR3 is TGTGCCAGCAGGACAGCGGGCACCGGGGAGCTGTTTTTT. Amino acids: CASRTAGTGELFF.

V is TRBV28 and J is TRBJ2-1, with TRBD2 identical over 14 bases. This CDR3 region has 15 residues. Per germline, CDR1 MDHEN and CDR2 SYDVKM. Trimming at V came to 5 bases and at J to 6 bases, leaving 3 bases not matched to a gene. CDR3 sequence (DNA): TGTGCCAGCAGTAAGGGACTAGCGGGGGCCAATGAGCAGTTCTTC. This gives the protein CASSKGLAGANEQFF.

Comments on this clone: A read error may produce the germline difference seen at one junction end. The rearrangement links TRBV28 to TRBJ2-7; 10 bases fit TRBD1. Per germline, CDR1 MDHEN and CDR2 SYDVKM. The CDR3 totals 17 residues. The CDR3 is CASDRAGTGVTSHEQYF. The CDR3 nucleotides are TGTGCCAGCGATAGGGCCGGGACAGGGGTGACCTCCCACGAGCAGTACTTC.

The chain joins TRBV7-2 to TRBJ2-7, with a possible D match to TRBD1 (5 bases). The CDR3 has 14 amino acids. The germline gives CDR1 SGHTA, CDR2 FQGNSA. V gave up 6 bases and J gave up 0 bases, with 12 bases separating them. The CDR3 sequence: CASSRPTASYEQYF. For the CDR3, the DNA is TGTGCCAGCAGTCGACCGACAGCCTCCTACGAGCAGTACTTC.

This clone has only one observation. The chain joins TRBV6-5 to TRBJ1-4; no reliable D call. The germline V gene encodes CDR1 MNHEY and CDR2 SVGAGI. The CDR3 has 15 amino acids. V lost 2 bases and J lost 2, with 9 bases in between. CDR3 protein: CASSYVRGTNEKLFF. CDR3 DNA sequence: TGTGCCAGCAGTTACGTTAGAGGTACTAATGAAAAACTGTTTTTT.

This chain links TRBV19 with TRBJ1-2, with unresolved D. V dropped 1 base and J dropped 0 bases, with 6 bases sitting between them. The CDR3 has 14 residues. The germline gives CDR1 LNHDA, CDR2 SQIVND (reference sequence). CDR3 amino acids: CASSIAQANYGYTF. CDR3 in DNA: TGTGCCAGTAGTATAGCGCAGGCTAACTATGGCTACACCTTC.

The gene calls are TRBV6-1 and TRBJ2-7; D is unclear. The ends were cut back, 6 bases at V and 3 bases at J, with 6 bases in the middle. CDR3 length equals 11 residues. Germline CDR1 reads MNHNS; CDR2 reads SASEGT. CDR3 sequence reads: CASRELYEQYF. CDR3 nucleotides: TGTGCCAGCAGAGAACTCTACGAGCAGTACTTC.

The chain links TRBV23-1 to TRBJ1-5; D remains unclear. TRBV23-1 belongs to the ORF category, with a function that is uncertain. The CDR3 is 13 amino acids. V was clipped by 4 bases and J by 7 bases, with 11 bases between them. CDR3 loop: CASSRGERQPQHF. The CDR3 region has the DNA TGCGCCAGCAGTCGTGGGGAGCGACAGCCCCAGCATTTT.

The J gene is TRBJ1-2, the V gene TRBV6-5; 9 bases match TRBD1. V lost 6 bases to trimming and J lost 8 bases; unmatched junction nucleotides: 7. The CDR3 runs 13 residues. Germline CDR1 reads MNHEY; CDR2 reads SVGAGI. The CDR3 region has the DNA TGTGCCAGCAGGGGACAGGGAATGAGGGGCTACACCTTC. Translation: CASRGQGMRGYTF.

The CDR3 region has the DNA TGTGCCTGGAGGAGGGACAGCTTTAGCACAGATACGCAGTATTTT. Translation gives CAWRRDSFSTDTQYF. The chain carries TRBV30 and TRBJ2-3; 7 bases align to TRBD1. The V gene end was trimmed by 3 bases and the J gene end by 0 bases; junction bases not matched to a gene: 6. This CDR3 has 15 residues. Germline assignment: CDR1 GTSNPN and CDR2 SVGIG (reference sequence).

This chain links TRBV6-5 with TRBJ1-6; D might be TRBD1 (6 bases). Deletions cut 7 bases from V and 9 bases from J, with 16 bases between. The CDR3 is made up of 14 amino acids. CDR1 and CDR2 from the germline V gene are MNHEY and SVGAGI. The CDR3 protein is CASMLFRGTSPLHF. The DNA for the CDR3 is TGTGCCAGCATGCTCTTTAGGGGGACTTCACCCCTCCACTTT.

The V and J genes are TRBV5-1 and TRBJ2-2, with 8 bases aligning to TRBD1. The germline CDR1 and CDR2 sequences are SGHRS and YFSETQ. The CDR3 totals 14 residues. V lost 5 bases, J lost 3 bases, and 3 bases stayed unmatched. CDR3 amino acids: CASRDRGDTGELFF. CDR3 bases: TGCGCCAGCAGAGACAGGGGAGACACCGGGGAGCTGTTTTTT.

This rearrangement joins TRBV6-1 to TRBJ2-3, with unresolved D. V was shortened by 2 bases and J by 2 bases, with 5 bases between the two germline ends. The CDR3 is made up of 13 amino acids. CDR1 is MNHNS and CDR2 is SASEGT in the germline V gene. In nucleotides, the CDR3 is TGTGCCAGCAGTGAACAGGCCACAGATACGCAGTATTTT. This gives the protein CASSEQATDTQYF.

The sample holds a few counts of this clone. The rearrangement joins TRBV11-1 to TRBJ2-2, with a possible D match to TRBD1 (6 bases). Trimming removed 5 bases at V and 4 bases at J, with 17 bases between. The CDR3 covers 16 residues. Germline-derived CDR1 and CDR2 are SGHAT and FQDESV (reference sequence). The CDR3 DNA reads TGTGCCAGCAGCCACCCGTGGGGGCTCACCACCGGGGAGCTGTTTTTT. It translates to CASSHPWGLTTGELFF.

The rearrangement joins TRBV5-4 to TRBJ1-3, with 10 nucleotides matching TRBD1. CDR3 size: 15 residues. V was pared by 4 bases and J by 7 bases, with 8 bases of the junction left unmatched. The germline V gene has CDR1 SGHNT and CDR2 YYREEE (reference sequence). The CDR3, as DNA: TGTGCCAGCAGCCTCGGGACAGGGGCCAGGAACACCATATATTTT. It translates to CASSLGTGARNTIYF.

J is TRBJ1-2 and V is TRBV7-8; perhaps TRBD1 as D (5 bases). Per germline, CDR1 SGHVS and CDR2 FQNEAQ. CDR3 length: 16 amino acids. Trimming removed 9 bases from V and 1 base from J, with 21 bases in between. CDR3 sequence (DNA): TGTGCCAGTTTTCCGGCCAGGGCACCGGTTAACTATGGCTACACCTTC. Protein sequence: CASFPARAPVNYGYTF. Full variable domain (outside the CDR3, taken from reference TRBV7-8 and TRBJ1-2): GAGVSQSPRYKVAKRGQDVALRCDPISGHVSLFWYQQALGQGPEFLTYFQNEAQLDKSGLPSDRFFAERPEGSVSTLKIQRTQQEDSAVYLCASFPARAPVNYGYTFGSGTRLTVV.

The V gene is TRBV11-2, the J gene TRBJ2-1, with 8 positions matching TRBD1. This CDR3 spans 14 amino acids. The V segment lost 6 bases and the J segment 7 bases; nucleotides outside the gene matches: 8. Germline loops: CDR1 SGHAT, CDR2 FQNNGV. The CDR3 DNA sequence: TGTGCCAGCAGTTCGGGACAGGTCTGGAATGAGCAGTTCTTC. Its protein product is CASSSGQVWNEQFF.

The genes are TRBV27 and TRBJ2-3; TRBD2 matches 8 bases. The trim removed 7 bases at V and 4 bases at J, leaving 10 bases unmatched. The CDR3 consists of 15 residues. The germline gives CDR1 MNHEY, CDR2 SMNVEV (reference sequence). CDR3 loop: CASIKRGGLADTQYF. CDR3 coding DNA: TGTGCCAGCATAAAACGGGGGGGCCTCGCAGATACGCAGTATTTT.

This chain connects TRBV6-1 to TRBJ1-1; D might be TRBD1 (5 bases). This CDR3 has 13 residues. V shed 1 base and J shed 10 bases, with 13 bases lying between them. Germline V CDR1 and CDR2: MNHNS, SASEGT. The CDR3 loop reads CASSEGIRVGAFF. DNA of the CDR3: TGTGCCAGCAGTGAAGGTATCAGGGTTGGAGCTTTCTTT.